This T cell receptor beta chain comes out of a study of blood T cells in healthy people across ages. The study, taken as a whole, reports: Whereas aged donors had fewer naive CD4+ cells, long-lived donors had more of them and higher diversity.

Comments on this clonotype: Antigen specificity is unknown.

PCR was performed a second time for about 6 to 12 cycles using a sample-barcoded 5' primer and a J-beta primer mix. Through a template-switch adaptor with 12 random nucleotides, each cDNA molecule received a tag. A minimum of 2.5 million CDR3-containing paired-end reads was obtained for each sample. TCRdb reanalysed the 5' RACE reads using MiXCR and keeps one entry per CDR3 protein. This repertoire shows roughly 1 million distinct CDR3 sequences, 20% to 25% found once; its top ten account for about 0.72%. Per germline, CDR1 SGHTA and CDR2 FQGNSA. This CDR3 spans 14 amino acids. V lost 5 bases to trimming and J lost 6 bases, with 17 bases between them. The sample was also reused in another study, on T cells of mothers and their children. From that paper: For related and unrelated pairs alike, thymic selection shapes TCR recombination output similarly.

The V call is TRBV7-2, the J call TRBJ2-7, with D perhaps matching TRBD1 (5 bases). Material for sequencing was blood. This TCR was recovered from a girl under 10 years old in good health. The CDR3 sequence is CASSPSGVQGEQYF. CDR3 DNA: TGTGCCAGCAGCCCCTCTGGGGTCCAGGGCGAGCAGTACTTC.